Listed below are T cell receptor beta chains from one sample, sequenced in a study of cytomegalovirus exposure and HLA in healthy donors. The repertoire was sequenced with immunoSEQ multiplex PCR; TCRdb's copy has only in-frame clones and lacks some. Seen here are 120,000 or so clones, about 68% observed once, and the top ten hold around 4%. The sequenced material came from PBMCs. The receptors shown here come from a man between 40 and 49 years old in good health and CMV-seropositive. Each CDR3 is given with its conserved first and last residue. D genes are given only for firm matches. A row's size may be missing; if present it is once, few, many or a size class.

>NA|14|TRBJ2-3|TRBV2|TRBD2
TGTGCCAGCAGTGTCCCGGGGGGGGCAGATACGCAGTATTTT
CASSVPGGADTQYF
>NA|11|TRBJ1-2|TRBV6-1|NA
TGTGCCAGCACAGAGGACTATGGCTACACCTTC
CASTEDYGYTF
>once|13|TRBJ2-1|TRBV9|NA
TGTGCCAGCAGCGCCTCACAGGGTATTGAGCAGTTCTTC
CASSASQGIEQFF
>NA|15|TRBJ1-4|TRBV6-1|NA
TGTGCCAGCAGTGAAGGAACAGGGCTTAATGAAAAACTGTTTTTT
CASSEGTGLNEKLFF
>NA|12|TRBJ2-7|TRBV21-1|NA
TGTGCCGGGGCCCTTTGGGGCTACGAGCAGTACTTC
CAGALWGYEQYF
>NA|13|TRBJ2-1|TRBV7-2|TRBD1
TGTGCCAGCAGCCTGGACAGGAGCAATGAGCAGTTCTTC
CASSLDRSNEQFF
>NA|16|TRBJ1-3|TRBV5-4|NA
TGTGCCAGCAGCCTCCCCCTACGGTCGGGGGAAAACACCATATATTTT
CASSLPLRSGENTIYF
>NA|16|TRBJ2-2|TRBV10-3|NA
TGTGCCATCAGTGACATTGGGGAGGGGGTGTCCGGGGAGCTGTTTTTT
CAISDIGEGVSGELFF
>NA|15|TRBJ1-2|TRBV19|TRBD1
TGTGCCAGTAGTATACGGACAGGGGGAGGCTATGGCTACATCTTC
CASSIRTGGGYGYIF
>NA|15|TRBJ2-1|TRBV19|TRBD2
TGTGCCAGTAACCCACTAGCGGGAGGGCTTAATGAGCAGTTCTTC
CASNPLAGGLNEQFF
>once|15|TRBJ2-7|TRBV11-1|TRBD2
TGTGCCAGCAGCGACACTAGCGGGAGCTCCTACGAGCAGTACTTC
CASSDTSGSSYEQYF
>NA|15|TRBJ1-5|TRBV19|NA
TGTGCCAGTAGTATAGATACCGGGGGAAGGCAGCCCCAGCATTTT
CASSIDTGGRQPQHF
>NA|15|TRBJ2-4|TRBV2|TRBD1
TGTGCCAGCAGTGAGTTGGCAGGGGGATTGGGCATTCAGTACTTC
CASSELAGGLGIQYF
>NA|14|TRBJ2-3|TRBV27|NA
TGTGCCAGCACCCGAGGAGGGGGGGCAGATACGCAGTATTTT
CASTRGGGADTQYF
>NA|14|TRBJ2-1|TRBV28|TRBD2
TGTGCCAGCAGTTTAGTAAGCGGGAGACCTGAGCAGTTCTTC
CASSLVSGRPEQFF
>NA|16|TRBJ1-2|TRBV6-5|TRBD1
TGTGCCAGCAGTTCCGCCCGGGACAGGGTCAACTATGGCTACACCTTC
CASSSARDRVNYGYTF
>few|16|TRBJ2-5|TRBV4-1|TRBD1
TGCGCCAGCAGCCGCATACAGGGGTTTGGTGGAGAGACCCAGTACTTC
CASSRIQGFGGETQYF
>NA|15|TRBJ1-6|TRBV13|NA
TGTGCCAGCAGCCGTCGTGAAGGGGCGAATTCACCCCTCCACTTT
CASSRREGANSPLHF
>NA|16|TRBJ2-1|TRBV5-4|TRBD1
TGTGCCAGCAGCTCCGGACAGGGGCGGACCTACAATGAGCAGTTCTTC
CASSSGQGRTYNEQFF
>few|15|TRBJ2-5|TRBV5-1|TRBD1
TGCGCCAGCAGCACGGAGACAGGGGGCGAAGAGACCCAGTACTTC
CASSTETGGEETQYF
>NA|15|TRBJ2-1|TRBV25-1|TRBD1
TGTGCCAGCAGTCAACAGGGGCTTGTCCGGAATGAGCAGTTCTTC
CASSQQGLVRNEQFF
>NA|13|TRBJ1-3|TRBV6-1|NA
TGTGCCAGCAGTGAAGGCAGGGGATTCACCATATATTTT
CASSEGRGFTIYF
>NA|18|TRBJ2-1|TRBV5-6|TRBD1
TGTGCCAGCAGCCCGGACAGGACACTAGATGGGCCTTACAATGAGCAGTTCTTC
CASSPDRTLDGPYNEQFF
>few|11|TRBJ1-4|TRBV30|NA
TGTGCCTGGGCAGGAAATGAAAAACTGTTTTTT
CAWAGNEKLFF
>NA|17|TRBJ1-5|TRBV2|TRBD1
TGTGCCAGCAGTAGGGGAGGGGGACAGGGAAAAGGGCAGCCCCAGCATTTT
CASSRGGGQGKGQPQHF
>NA|15|TRBJ2-2|TRBV7-6|TRBD1
TGTGCCAGCAGTCTGGGACAGGGACTCACCGGGGAGCTGTTTTTT
CASSLGQGLTGELFF
>once|16|TRBJ2-5|TRBV2|TRBD2
TGTGCCAGCAGTGGCTGGGGACTAGCGGAACAAGAGACCCAGTACTTC
CASSGWGLAEQETQYF
>few|15|TRBJ2-5|TRBV30|NA
TGTGCCTGGAGTAAGTTGGGGCAGGTACAAGAGACCCAGTACTTC
CAWSKLGQVQETQYF
>NA|18|TRBJ2-5|TRBV7-2|TRBD2
TGTGCCAGCAGCTTAGCGCTGAGCGGGGGCTTAAATCAAGAGACCCAGTACTTC
CASSLALSGGLNQETQYF
>NA|16|TRBJ2-3|TRBV5-1|TRBD2
TGCGCCAGCAGCGGTACTAGCGGGGTTAGCACAGATACGCAGTATTTT
CASSGTSGVSTDTQYF
>once|12|TRBJ2-2|TRBV12-5|NA
TGTGCTAGTGGTTTGGTACACGGGGAGCTGTTTTTT
CASGLVHGELFF
>NA|16|TRBJ2-3|TRBV29-1|TRBD2
TGCAGCGTTGGCGGAGCGGGAGGGCCGTGGCCAGATACGCAGTATTTT
CSVGGAGGPWPDTQYF
>NA|15|TRBJ2-7|TRBV9|TRBD1
TGTGCCAGCAGCCCCACGCGGGACAGGCCTTTGGGGCAGTACTTC
CASSPTRDRPLGQYF
>NA|14|TRBJ2-1|TRBV25-1|TRBD2
TGTGCCAGCAAGGGACTAGCAAACTACAATGAGCAGTTCTTC
CASKGLANYNEQFF
>NA|16|TRBJ1-4|TRBV28|NA
TGTGCCAGCAGTTTAATGCGTGCTGCAACTAATGAAAAACTGTTTTTT
CASSLMRAATNEKLFF
>NA|18|TRBJ2-6|TRBV5-6|TRBD1
TGTGCCAGCAGCTTGATACAGGGGGCTTCTACTGGGGCCAACGTCCTGACTTTC
CASSLIQGASTGANVLTF
>NA|17|TRBJ1-5|TRBV15|TRBD1
TGTGCCACCAGCAGAGATCCCGGGACAGGGGGCAATCAGCCCCAGCATTTT
CATSRDPGTGGNQPQHF
>once|13|TRBJ2-7|TRBV28|TRBD1
TGTGCCAGCAGGGTGGACAGGGTCTACGAGCAGTACTTC
CASRVDRVYEQYF
>once|12|TRBJ1-5|TRBV6-1|NA
TGTGCCAGCAGTGGGGGCGGTCAGCCCCAGCATTTT
CASSGGGQPQHF
>NA|14|TRBJ1-5|TRBV7-9|NA
TGTGCCAGCAGCTCACAGGGTGGGAGTCAGCCCCAGCATTTT
CASSSQGGSQPQHF
>NA|13|TRBJ2-7|TRBV7-8|TRBD2
TGTGCCAGCAGCTTAGCGCGGGGGTACGAGCAGTACTTC
CASSLARGYEQYF
>NA|15|TRBJ2-2|TRBV6-5|NA
TGTGCCAGCAGTTACGGGGCCAGGGGCACCGGGGAGCTGTTTTTT
CASSYGARGTGELFF
>NA|14|TRBJ2-5|TRBV5-4|TRBD1
TGTGCCAGCAGCCAGGGACAGGCACAAGAGACCCAGTACTTC
CASSQGQAQETQYF
>NA|14|TRBJ2-3|TRBV5-4|NA
TGTGCCAGCAGCTTGGAACAGGCTGGGGATACGCAGTATTTT
CASSLEQAGDTQYF
>NA|11|TRBJ2-5|TRBV20-1|TRBD1
TGCAGTGCTAGAGATGGACAGGGGTTCTACTTC
CSARDGQGFYF
>few|12|TRBJ2-3|TRBV12-5|NA
TGTGCTAGTGGTCTCACTTCAGATACGCAGTATTTT
CASGLTSDTQYF
>few|14|TRBJ1-6|TRBV10-3|TRBD1
TGTGCCATCAGGGAGGGGGCCCCGATTTCACCCCTCCACTTT
CAIREGAPISPLHF
>few|13|TRBJ2-5|TRBV11-3|NA
TGTGCCAGCAGCTTAGCGAGCCAAGAGACCCAGTACTTC
CASSLASQETQYF
>NA|16|TRBJ1-1|TRBV6-5|NA
TGTGCCAGCAGTTACTCCGGACAGCCCATGAACACTGAAGCTTTCTTT
CASSYSGQPMNTEAFF
>NA|14|TRBJ1-1|TRBV6-5|NA
TGTGCCAGCAGACTACTCCTGAAGAACACTGAAGCTTTCTTT
CASRLLLKNTEAFF
>NA|13|TRBJ1-2|TRBV7-9|NA
TGTGCCAGCAGCCCCTCGGGGGGGAATGGCTACACCTTC
CASSPSGGNGYTF
>NA|18|TRBJ2-2|TRBV11-2|NA
TGTGCCAGCAGCTTAGTCCTACCTAGTAGCTCGAACACCGGGGAGCTGTTTTTT
CASSLVLPSSSNTGELFF
>NA|14|TRBJ1-5|TRBV6-5|TRBD1
TGTGCCAGCAGTACCGGGACAGTCAATCAGCCCCAGCATTTT
CASSTGTVNQPQHF
>NA|15|TRBJ2-1|TRBV10-2|TRBD1
TGCGCCAGCGACGGACAGGGGGTCTCCTACAATGAGCAGTTCTTC
CASDGQGVSYNEQFF
>once|15|TRBJ1-2|TRBV21-1|NA
TGTGCCAGCAGCGCAAGACAGATACTCGGGTATGGCTACACCTTC
CASSARQILGYGYTF